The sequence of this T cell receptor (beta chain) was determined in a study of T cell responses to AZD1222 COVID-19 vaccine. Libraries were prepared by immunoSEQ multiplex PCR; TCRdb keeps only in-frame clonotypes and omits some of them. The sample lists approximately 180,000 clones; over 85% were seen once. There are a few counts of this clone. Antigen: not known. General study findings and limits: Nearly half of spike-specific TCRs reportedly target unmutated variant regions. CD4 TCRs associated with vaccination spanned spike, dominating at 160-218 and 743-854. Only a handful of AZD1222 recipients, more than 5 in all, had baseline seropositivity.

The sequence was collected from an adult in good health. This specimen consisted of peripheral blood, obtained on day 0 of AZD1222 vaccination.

The CDR3 nucleotides read TGTGCCTTAAGGGACAGGGACACCGGGGAGCTGTTTTTT. It codes for CALRDRDTGELFF. V gene TRBV10-3 combines with J gene TRBJ2-2; TRBD1 matches 9 bases. V shed 11 bases and J 3 bases; nucleotides not matched to a gene: 4. Germline V gene sequence: CDR1 ENHRY, CDR2 SYGVKD. CDR3 length: 13 amino acids.